This T cell receptor (beta chain) appears in the sequencing data of a study of Ad26.COV2.S vaccination and SARS-CoV-2 variants. Study-level results: Recipients of vaccine and of placebo showed similar breadth of their non-spike TCR repertoires.

Points on this clone: The antigen is not known.

V was clipped by 5 bases and J by 2 bases, with 9 bases between them. The CDR3 length is 13 residues. Germline-derived CDR1 and CDR2 are WSHSY and SAAADI. Clones were sequenced by immunoSEQ multiplex PCR, and TCRdb holds only the in-frame ones, with some missing. The table lists more than 300,000 clones, about 86% of them singletons, with more than 1.5% in the top ten. Treatment reported: around 19 received Ad26.COV2.S at low or high dose, single or two shots; several received placebo; per-sample allocation not given. The investigators took samples on day 63 after the first vaccine or placebo injection. In Boston, an adult donor aged 18-55 years took part.

Here the sequenced sample was peripheral blood, taken in a trial of Ad26.COV2.S vaccine versus placebo. The chain uses TRBV10-2 and TRBJ1-1; unclear D gene. The TCR comes from a person between 18 and 59 years old who received the Ad26.COV2.S COVID-19 vaccine or a placebo. In DNA form, the CDR3 reads TGCGCCAGCAGTAACCAGGTCAACACTGAAGCTTTCTTT. Encoded protein: CASSNQVNTEAFF.